This note documents a single T cell receptor (beta chain) sequence. This sample is drawn from a study of blood T cell repertoires in COVID-19. As for the study in general: The cDNA or gDNA used as material had been derived from T cells, B-cell-depleted T cells, or PBMCs.

In the original workflow: Amplified reference gene primers provided the basis for estimating nucleated cell counts. Using immunoSEQ multiplex PCR, the repertoire was profiled, and TCRdb retains in-frame clones only, with some absent. D and trimming come from the DNA, and the V and J calls and clone size come from that table. The table has under 150,000 clones, approximately 83% seen once. The CDR3 length is 15 residues. From germline, CDR1 is SGHTA and CDR2 FQGNSA. The V and J ends lost 4 bases and 4 bases respectively, with 14 bases between them. Sequencing was carried out using peripheral blood. This clonotype was obtained from a man aged 40-55 years with active or convalescent COVID-19. The rearrangement uses TRBV7-2 and TRBJ1-5; TRBD1 might be the D (5 bases). CDR3 sequence (DNA): TGTGCCAGCAGCTACGTGGACAAGGGGAATCAGCCCCAGCATTTT. Protein: CASSYVDKGNQPQHF.